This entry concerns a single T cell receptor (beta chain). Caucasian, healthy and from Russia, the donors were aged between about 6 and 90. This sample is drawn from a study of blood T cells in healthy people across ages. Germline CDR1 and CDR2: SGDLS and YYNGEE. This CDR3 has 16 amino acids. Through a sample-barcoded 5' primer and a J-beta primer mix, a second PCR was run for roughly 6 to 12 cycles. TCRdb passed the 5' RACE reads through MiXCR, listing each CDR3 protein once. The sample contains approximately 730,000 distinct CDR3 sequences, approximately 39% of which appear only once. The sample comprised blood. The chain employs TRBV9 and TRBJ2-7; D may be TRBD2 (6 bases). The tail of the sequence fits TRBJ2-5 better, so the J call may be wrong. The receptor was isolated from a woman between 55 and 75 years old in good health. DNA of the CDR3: TGTGCCAGCAGCGTAGCAGGTAGCGGCGGCTTAGAGACCCAGTACTTC. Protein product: CASSVAGSGGLETQYF.